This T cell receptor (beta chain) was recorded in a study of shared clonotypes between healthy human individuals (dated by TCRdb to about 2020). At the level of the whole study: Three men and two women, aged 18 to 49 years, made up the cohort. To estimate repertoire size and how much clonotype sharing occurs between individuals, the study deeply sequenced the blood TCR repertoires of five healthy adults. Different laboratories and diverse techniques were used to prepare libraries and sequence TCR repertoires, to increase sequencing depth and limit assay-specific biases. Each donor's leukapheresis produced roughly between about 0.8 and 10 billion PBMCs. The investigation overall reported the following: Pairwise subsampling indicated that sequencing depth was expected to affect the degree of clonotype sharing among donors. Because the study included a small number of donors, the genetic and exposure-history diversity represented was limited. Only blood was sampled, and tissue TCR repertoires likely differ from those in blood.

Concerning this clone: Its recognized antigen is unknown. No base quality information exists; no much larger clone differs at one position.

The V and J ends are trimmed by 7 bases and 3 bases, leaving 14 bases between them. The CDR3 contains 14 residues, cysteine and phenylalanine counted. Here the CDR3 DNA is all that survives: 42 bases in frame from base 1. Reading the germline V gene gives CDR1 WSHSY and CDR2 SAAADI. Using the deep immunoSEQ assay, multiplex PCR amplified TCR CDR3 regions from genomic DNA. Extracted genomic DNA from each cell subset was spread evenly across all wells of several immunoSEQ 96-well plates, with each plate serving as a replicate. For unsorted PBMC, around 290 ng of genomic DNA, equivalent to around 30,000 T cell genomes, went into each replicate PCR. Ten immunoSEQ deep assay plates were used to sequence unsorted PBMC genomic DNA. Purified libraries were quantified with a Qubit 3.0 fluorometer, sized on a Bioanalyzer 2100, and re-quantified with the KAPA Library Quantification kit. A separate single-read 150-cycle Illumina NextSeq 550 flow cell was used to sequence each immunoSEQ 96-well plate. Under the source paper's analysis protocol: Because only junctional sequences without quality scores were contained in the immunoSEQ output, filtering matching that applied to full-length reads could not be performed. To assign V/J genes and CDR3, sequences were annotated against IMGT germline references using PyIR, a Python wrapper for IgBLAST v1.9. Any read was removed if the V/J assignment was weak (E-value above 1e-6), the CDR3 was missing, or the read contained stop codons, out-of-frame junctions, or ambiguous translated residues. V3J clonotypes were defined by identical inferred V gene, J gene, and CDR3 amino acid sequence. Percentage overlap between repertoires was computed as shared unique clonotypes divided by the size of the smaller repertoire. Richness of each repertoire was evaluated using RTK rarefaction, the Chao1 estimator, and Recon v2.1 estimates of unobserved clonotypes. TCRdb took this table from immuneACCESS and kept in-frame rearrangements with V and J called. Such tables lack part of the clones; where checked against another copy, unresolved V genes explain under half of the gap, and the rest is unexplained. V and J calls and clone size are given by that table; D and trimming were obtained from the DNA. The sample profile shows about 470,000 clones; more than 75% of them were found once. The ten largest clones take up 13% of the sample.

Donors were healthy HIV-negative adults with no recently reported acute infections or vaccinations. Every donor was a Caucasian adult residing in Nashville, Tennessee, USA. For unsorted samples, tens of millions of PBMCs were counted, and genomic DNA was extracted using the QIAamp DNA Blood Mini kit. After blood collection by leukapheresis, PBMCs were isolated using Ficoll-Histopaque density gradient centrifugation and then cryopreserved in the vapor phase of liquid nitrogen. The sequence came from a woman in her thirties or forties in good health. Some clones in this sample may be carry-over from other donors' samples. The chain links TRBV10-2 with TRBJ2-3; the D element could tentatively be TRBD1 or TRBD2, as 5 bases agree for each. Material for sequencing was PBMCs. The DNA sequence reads TGCGCCAGCACCCCCGGGGCAGTTACAGATACGCAGTATTTT. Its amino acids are CASTPGAVTDTQYF.